These 5 T cell receptor beta chains were sequenced from one sample in a study of control samples from healthy donors and cancer patients (dated by TCRdb to about 2020). The receptor library was made with the immunoSEQ multiplex PCR assay. Entries here come from immuneACCESS through TCRdb and include only in-frame sequences with V and J called. Some clones fail to appear in such tables; in the studies checked, an unresolved V gene covers under half of the shortfall, and the cause of the remainder is unknown. The sample has 80,000 to 100,000 clones on record, 80% to 95% of them singletons. Together, the top ten hold approximately 3% of the sample. Sequenced sample: blood. The receptor set was obtained from a human donor in good health. The donor label of this sample is uncertain.

The chain combines TRBV9 with TRBJ2-1; 9 positions match TRBD2. CDR3 length: 16 residues. V was clipped by 4 bases and J by 2 bases; unmatched bases: 7. The germline CDR1 and CDR2 sequences are SGDLS and YYNGEE. CDR3 in DNA: TGTGCCAGCAGCCCGACGACTAGCGGTCCCTACAATGAGCAGTTCTTC. It specifies CASSPTTSGPYNEQFF.

This chain uses TRBV5-1 with TRBJ2-2; tentatively, D is TRBD2 (5 bases). The CDR3 runs to 15 residues. CDR1 and CDR2 from the germline V gene are SGHRS and YFSETQ. Deletions cut 0 bases from V and 6 bases from J, with 12 bases between. CDR3 sequence (DNA): TGCGCCAGCAGCTTGGCCGGTACCGGGGCCGGGGAGCTGTTTTTT. Translation: CASSLAGTGAGELFF.

This clone showed up just once. The chain joins TRBV4-3 to TRBJ1-1; D is unclear. V gave up 0 bases and J gave up 2 bases, with 10 bases separating them. CDR1 is LGHNA, CDR2 YSLEER, per germline. This CDR3 has 15 residues. CDR3 loop: CASSQDKRANTEAFF. The CDR3 DNA is TGCGCCAGCAGCCAAGATAAAAGGGCAAACACTGAAGCTTTCTTT.

The chain employs TRBV12-3 or TRBV12-4 and TRBJ1-2, with D unresolved. This CDR3 is built from 12 residues. The V end was cut by 3 bases, the J end by 8 bases, with 10 bases between. The CDR3 DNA reads as TGTGCCAGCAGTTTTGGCCGGTGGGGCTACACCTTC. This encodes CASSFGRWGYTF.

The V gene is TRBV7-9, the J gene TRBJ1-2; TRBD1 matches 7 bases. V was clipped by 3 bases and J by 4 bases; unmatched bases: 5. The germline V gene encodes CDR1 SEHNR and CDR2 FQNEAQ (reference sequence). The length of the CDR3 is 14 residues. In nucleotides, the CDR3 is TGTGCCAGCAGCTTGGTGGGGACAGTCTATGGCTACACCTTC. Translating it yields CASSLVGTVYGYTF. The variable domain in full, with the rest retrieved from reference TRBV7-9 and TRBJ1-2, is DTGVSQNPRHKITKRGQNVTFRCDPISEHNRLYWYRQTLGQGPEFLTYFQNEAQLEKSRLLSDRFSAERPKGSFSTLEIQRTEQGDSAMYLCASSLVGTVYGYTFGSGTRLTVV.